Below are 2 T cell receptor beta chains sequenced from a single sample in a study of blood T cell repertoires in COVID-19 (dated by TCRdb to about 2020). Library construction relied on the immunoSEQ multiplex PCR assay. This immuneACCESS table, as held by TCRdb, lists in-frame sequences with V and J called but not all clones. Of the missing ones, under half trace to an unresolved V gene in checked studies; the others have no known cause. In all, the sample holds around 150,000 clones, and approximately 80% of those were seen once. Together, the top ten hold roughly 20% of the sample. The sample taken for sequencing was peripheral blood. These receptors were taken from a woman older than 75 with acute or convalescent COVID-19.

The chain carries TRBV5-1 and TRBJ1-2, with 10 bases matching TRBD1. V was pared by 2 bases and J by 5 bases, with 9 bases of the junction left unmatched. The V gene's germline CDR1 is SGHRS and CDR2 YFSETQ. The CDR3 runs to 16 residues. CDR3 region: CASSLGRQGASYGYTF. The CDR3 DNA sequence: TGCGCCAGCAGCTTAGGGAGACAGGGGGCTTCTTATGGCTACACCTTC. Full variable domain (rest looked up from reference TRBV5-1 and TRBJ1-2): KAGVTQTPRYLIKTRGQQVTLSCSPISGHRSVSWYQQTPGQGLQFLFEYFSETQRNKGNFPGRFSGRQFSNSRSEMNVSTLELGDSALYLCASSLGRQGASYGYTFGSGTRLTVV.

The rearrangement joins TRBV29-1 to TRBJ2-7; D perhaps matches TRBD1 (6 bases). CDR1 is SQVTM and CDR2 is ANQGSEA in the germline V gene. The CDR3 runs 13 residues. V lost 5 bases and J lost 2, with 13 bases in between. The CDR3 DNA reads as TGCAGCGTTAAGGGGGACGGACCCTACGAGCAGTACTTC. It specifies CSVKGDGPYEQYF.